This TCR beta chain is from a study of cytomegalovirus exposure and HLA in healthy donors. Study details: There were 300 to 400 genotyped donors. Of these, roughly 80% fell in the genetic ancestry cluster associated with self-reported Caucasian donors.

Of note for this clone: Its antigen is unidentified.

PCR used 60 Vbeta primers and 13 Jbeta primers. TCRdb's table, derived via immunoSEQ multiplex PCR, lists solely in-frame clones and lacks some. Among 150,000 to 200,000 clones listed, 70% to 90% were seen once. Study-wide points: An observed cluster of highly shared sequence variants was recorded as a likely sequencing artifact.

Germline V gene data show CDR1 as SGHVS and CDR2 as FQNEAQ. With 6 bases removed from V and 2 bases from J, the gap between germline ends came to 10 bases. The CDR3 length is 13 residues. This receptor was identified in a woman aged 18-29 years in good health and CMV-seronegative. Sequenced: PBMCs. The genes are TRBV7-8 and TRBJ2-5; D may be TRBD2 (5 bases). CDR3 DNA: TGTGCCAGCAGTTATTCGGGACAAGAGACCCAGTACTTC. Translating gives CASSYSGQETQYF.